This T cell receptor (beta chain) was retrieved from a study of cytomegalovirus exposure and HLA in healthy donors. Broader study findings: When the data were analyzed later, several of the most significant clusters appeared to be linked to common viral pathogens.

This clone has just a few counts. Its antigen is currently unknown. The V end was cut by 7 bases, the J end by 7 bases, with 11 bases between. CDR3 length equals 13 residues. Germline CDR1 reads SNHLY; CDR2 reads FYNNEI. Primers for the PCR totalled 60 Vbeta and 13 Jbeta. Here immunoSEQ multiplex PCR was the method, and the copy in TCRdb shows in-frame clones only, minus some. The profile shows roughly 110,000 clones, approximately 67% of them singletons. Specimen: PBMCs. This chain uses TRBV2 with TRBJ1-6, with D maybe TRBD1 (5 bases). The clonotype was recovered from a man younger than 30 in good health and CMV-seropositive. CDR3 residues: CASMKTVNSPLHF. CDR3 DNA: TGTGCCAGCATGAAGACAGTAAATTCACCCCTCCACTTT. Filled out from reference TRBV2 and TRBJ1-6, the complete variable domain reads EPEVTQTPSHQVTQMGQEVILRCVPISNHLYFYWYRQILGQKVEFLVSFYNNEISEKSEIFDDQFSVERPDGSNFTLKIRSTKLEDSAMYFCASMKTVNSPLHFGNGTRLTVT.